What follows are 30 T cell receptor beta chains derived from one specimen sequenced in a study of blood T cell repertoires in COVID-19. The protocol was immunoSEQ multiplex PCR, while the TCRdb copy is restricted to in-frame clones and leaves out a portion. The repertoire holds over 250,000 clones, with 75% to 90% as singletons. The sample consisted of peripheral blood. The receptors derive from a woman in her thirties or forties who had recovered from COVID-19.

The gene calls are TRBV4-3 and TRBJ2-7; D ambiguous. V was shortened by 0 bases and J by 3 bases, with 12 bases between the two germline ends. Germline values: CDR1 LGHNA, CDR2 YSLEER. The CDR3 is 15 amino acids. The CDR3 DNA follows: TGCGCCAGCAGCCAAGATGTGGGCAGTTACTACGAGCAGTACTTC. Encoded protein: CASSQDVGSYYEQYF.

V and J are TRBV19 and TRBJ1-2; D remains unclear. The CDR3 extends over 13 amino acids. Germline V gene lookup returns CDR1 LNHDA and CDR2 SQIVND (reference sequence). The V and J ends lost 3 bases and 2 bases respectively, with 7 bases between them. The DNA of the CDR3 is TGTGCCAGTAGTATGAGGCAGAACTATGGCTACACCTTC. Translating it yields CASSMRQNYGYTF.

The rearrangement links TRBV5-1 to TRBJ2-1, with D perhaps TRBD2 (6 bases). The CDR3 is 14 residues long. Germline CDR1 is SGHRS and CDR2 is YFSETQ. Trimming took off 4 bases at V and 12 bases at J, with 20 bases between the two ends. The chain's CDR3 is CASSPNRDSRPQFF. In DNA form, the CDR3 reads TGCGCCAGCAGCCCCAACCGGGACTCTCGACCGCAGTTCTTC.

V is TRBV10-3 and J is TRBJ1-1; the match to TRBD1 covers 7 bases. Losses at the gene ends were 1 base for V and 3 bases for J; bases not matched to a gene: 5. The CDR3 has 15 amino acids. Per the germline V gene, CDR1 is ENHRY and CDR2 is SYGVKD. In nucleotides, the CDR3 is TGTGCCATCAGTGAGTGGGGCAGGGGGGACACTGAAGCTTTCTTT. This sequence encodes CAISEWGRGDTEAFF.

The V gene is TRBV10-3, the J gene TRBJ1-1, with 8 bases lining up with TRBD1. This CDR3 is built from 15 residues. J was trimmed by 3 bases and V by 6 bases; bases with no gene match: 9. The germline V gene has CDR1 ENHRY and CDR2 SYGVKD. CDR3 sequence (DNA): TGTGCCATCAGCACCCCAGGGGGCAATCACACTGAAGCTTTCTTT. Translation gives CAISTPGGNHTEAFF.

The V call is TRBV10-1, the J call TRBJ1-3; tentative D call: TRBD1 (5 bases). The V and J ends lost 2 bases and 3 bases respectively, with 8 bases between them. The CDR3 runs 14 residues. Germline values: CDR1 WNHNN, CDR2 SYGVQD (reference sequence). The CDR3 DNA sequence: TGCGCCAGCAGTGAGGGGGGGATTGGAAACACCATATATTTT. As protein: CASSEGGIGNTIYF.

This clone was seen once. The chain employs TRBV2 and TRBJ2-7; weak D call: TRBD1 (7 bases). The CDR3 has 16 amino acids. V lost 6 bases, J lost 7 bases, and 25 bases lay in between. Germline V gene data show CDR1 as SNHLY and CDR2 as FYNNEI. For the CDR3, the DNA is TGTGCCAGCAGACCGGAGGGGGCAGGGGGAGGTAGGGAGCAGTACTTC. It yields the protein CASRPEGAGGGREQYF.

The V gene is TRBV4-1, the J gene TRBJ2-7, with 7 positions matching TRBD1. The length of the CDR3 is 14 residues. The J segment lost 5 bases and the V segment lost 6 bases, leaving 10 bases of the junction unmatched. In germline, CDR1 is MGHRA, CDR2 YSYEKL. CDR3 region: CASRPTGLVNEQYF. CDR3 sequence (DNA): TGCGCCAGCAGACCGACAGGGCTAGTCAACGAGCAGTACTTC.

J is TRBJ1-2 and V is TRBV3-1 (or the pseudogene TRBV3-2); TRBD1 aligns across 7 bases. The CDR3 runs to 14 residues. Germline V gives CDR1 LGHDT, CDR2 YNNKEL (reference sequence). Trimming removed 4 bases from V and 4 bases from J; junction bases left unmatched: 6. The CDR3 loop is CASSLGQASYGYTF. The CDR3 DNA sequence: TGTGCCAGCAGCCTTGGACAGGCTTCCTATGGCTACACCTTC.

The V gene is TRBV25-1, the J gene TRBJ1-1; D not certain. Trimming pared 2 bases from V and 11 bases from J, leaving 15 bases between. Germline values: CDR1 MGHDK, CDR2 SYGVNS. The CDR3 has 13 residues. The CDR3 DNA reads TGTGCCAGCAGTGAAGGGCACCTTTCTTACGCTTTCTTT. It yields the protein CASSEGHLSYAFF.

The chain recombines TRBV5-1 with TRBJ1-1; TRBD1 might be the D (5 bases). V dropped 1 base and J dropped 4 bases, with 14 bases sitting between them. CDR1 and CDR2 (germline): SGHRS, YFSETQ. The CDR3 is 15 residues long. The CDR3 loop is CASSLFGGRGTEAFF. The CDR3 DNA is TGCGCCAGCAGCTTGTTTGGGGGGAGGGGCACTGAAGCTTTCTTT.

The gene calls are TRBV5-1 and TRBJ1-2; TRBD1 agrees at 10 bases. The CDR3 loop spans 12 amino acids. With V trimmed by 4 bases and J by 6 bases, 0 bases remained unmatched. The germline CDR1 and CDR2 sequences are SGHRS and YFSETQ. CDR3 loop: CASSGQGDGYTF. CDR3 bases: TGCGCCAGCAGCGGACAGGGGGATGGCTACACCTTC.

The chain couples TRBV5-6 to TRBJ2-7, with D possibly matching TRBD2 (7 bases). V gave up 1 base and J gave up 2 bases, with 13 bases separating them. Germline V gene sequence: CDR1 SGHDT, CDR2 YYEEEE. The CDR3 contains 15 residues. The CDR3 bases are TGTGCCAGCAGCTTGTGGGGGGGCCTTGCCTACGAGCAGTACTTC. Encoded protein: CASSLWGGLAYEQYF.

The chain carries TRBV2 and TRBJ1-1, with unresolved D. CDR3 length: 14 residues. In germline, CDR1 is SNHLY, CDR2 FYNNEI. Between the trimmed V and J ends, which lost 2 bases and 5 bases, there was a span of 12 bases. DNA for the CDR3: TGTGCCAGCAGTGAAATCCGGGAAAAGACTGAAGCTTTCTTT. Translating it yields CASSEIREKTEAFF.

CDR3 coding DNA: TGTGCCATCAGCGGGGGGAGCTCCTACAATGAGCAGTTCTTC. This codes for CAISGGSSYNEQFF. The chain has TRBV10-3 and TRBJ2-1, with 7 bases identical to TRBD2. The CDR3 spans 14 residues. J gave up 0 bases and V 6 bases, and 2 bases lay outside the gene matches. Germline V gives CDR1 ENHRY, CDR2 SYGVKD.

The chain combines TRBV4-1 with TRBJ2-3; no reliable D call. Germline lookup yields CDR1 MGHRA and CDR2 YSYEKL. The CDR3 covers 14 residues. V lost 0 bases to trimming and J lost 4 bases, with 8 bases between them. The CDR3 nucleotides read TGCGCCAGCAGCCAAGACCCCCTTTCAGATACGCAGTATTTT. As protein: CASSQDPLSDTQYF.

The chain carries TRBV3-1 (or the pseudogene TRBV3-2) and TRBJ1-1; unclear D gene. Germline V gene sequence: CDR1 LGHDT, CDR2 YNNKEL (reference sequence). Trimming shortened V by 1 base and J by 10 bases, and 16 bases separated the two germline ends. CDR3 length: 14 residues. CDR3 loop: CASSQGLETKRAFF. DNA of the CDR3: TGTGCCAGCAGCCAAGGCTTAGAAACCAAGAGAGCTTTCTTT.

The V gene is TRBV9, the J gene TRBJ2-5, with a weak D call TRBD2 (5 bases). V was cut by 4 bases and J by 2 bases, with 9 bases left in between. Germline CDR1 and CDR2: SGDLS and YYNGEE. The CDR3 has 13 residues. For the CDR3, the DNA is TGTGCCAGCAGCTACGGACTGCAAGAGACCCAGTACTTC. Translation gives CASSYGLQETQYF.

V and J are TRBV6-4 and TRBJ2-1; tentative D call: TRBD1 (6 bases). The CDR3 loop spans 13 amino acids. V shed 6 bases and J shed 3 bases, with 9 bases lying between them. CDR1 is MRHNA, CDR2 SNTAGT, per germline. The CDR3 loop reads CASSQTGYNEQFF. As DNA, the CDR3 is TGTGCCAGCAGCCAGACAGGCTACAATGAGCAGTTCTTC.

The chain carries TRBV5-8 and TRBJ1-1; 7 bases agree with TRBD1. The V gene's germline CDR1 is SGHTS and CDR2 YDEGEE. Trimming at V came to 4 bases and at J to 4 bases, leaving 7 bases not matched to a gene. The CDR3 loop spans 14 amino acids. CDR3 in DNA: TGTGCCAGCAGCGGTGACAGGGAAGGCACTGAAGCTTTCTTT. This codes for CASSGDREGTEAFF.

The chain has TRBV24-1 and TRBJ2-1; TRBD2 matches 8 bases. The CDR3 has 19 amino acids. Trimming at V came to 3 bases and at J to 0 bases, leaving 12 bases not matched to a gene. From germline, CDR1 is KGHDR and CDR2 SFDVKD. CDR3 protein: CATSDATSNGGASYNEQFF. DNA for the CDR3: TGTGCCACCAGTGATGCAACTAGCAACGGGGGGGCCTCCTACAATGAGCAGTTCTTC.

The chain carries TRBV5-6 and TRBJ2-2; 15 bases agree with TRBD2. Unmatched junction bases numbered 1, after V lost 3 bases and J lost 1 base. The CDR3 spans 17 residues. From germline, CDR1 is SGHDT and CDR2 YYEEEE. CDR3 bases: TGTGCCAGCAGCTCGGGACTAGCGGGGGGGAACACCGGGGAGCTGTTTTTT. This gives the protein CASSSGLAGGNTGELFF.

The chain uses TRBV14 and TRBJ2-2; D ambiguous. CDR3 length: 14 residues. Germline V gives CDR1 SGHDN, CDR2 FVKESK. V lost 3 bases, J lost 4 bases, and 9 bases lay in between. CDR3 region: CASSHQFITGELFF. As DNA, the CDR3 is TGTGCCAGCAGCCACCAATTCATCACCGGGGAGCTGTTTTTT.

CDR3 sequence reads: CASSLGDRANSPLHF. The CDR3 bases are TGTGCCAGCAGCTTAGGGGACAGGGCTAATTCACCCCTCCACTTT. V is TRBV7-9 and J is TRBJ1-6; 9 bases are a match to TRBD1. Germline trimming cut 1 base from V and 6 bases from J; bases unmatched to any gene: 1. The germline V gene encodes CDR1 SEHNR and CDR2 FQNEAQ (reference sequence). The CDR3 consists of 15 residues.

The gene calls are TRBV5-1 and TRBJ1-1; possibly TRBD1 for D (6 bases). The CDR3 is 13 amino acids. The V end lost 4 bases, the J end lost 4 bases, and 11 bases lay between the germline ends. Germline CDR1 reads SGHRS; CDR2 reads YFSETQ. The CDR3 spells CASSIGTTTEAFF. The CDR3 DNA reads as TGCGCCAGCAGCATAGGGACAACCACTGAAGCTTTCTTT.

This rearrangement joins TRBV15 to TRBJ1-5; 7 bases agree with TRBD1. The V gene end was trimmed by 1 base and the J gene end by 0 bases; junction bases not matched to a gene: 12. The CDR3 is 19 amino acids. Germline lookup yields CDR1 LNHNV and CDR2 YYDKDF (reference sequence). CDR3 amino acids: CATSRGYGTAINSNQPQHF. CDR3 nucleotides: TGTGCCACCAGCAGAGGTTACGGGACAGCCATTAATAGCAATCAGCCCCAGCATTTT.

The CDR3 DNA follows: TGTGCCAGCTCACCAAGGCGGGTAACAGATACGCAGTATTTT. This encodes CASSPRRVTDTQYF. V and J are TRBV18 and TRBJ2-3, with D possibly being TRBD2 (5 bases). The V gene lost 2 bases and the J gene lost 3 bases, with 9 bases spanning the gap. The CDR3 totals 14 residues. Germline CDR1 KGHSH, CDR2 LQKENI.

The V gene is TRBV2, the J gene TRBJ1-3; the match to TRBD1 covers 7 bases. The germline V gene has CDR1 SNHLY and CDR2 FYNNEI. Trimming at V came to 6 bases and at J to 3 bases, leaving 8 bases not matched to a gene. There are 15 residues in the CDR3. CDR3 bases: TGTGCCAGCAGCTTCGAAGGGGGCTTTGGAAACACCATATATTTT. Its protein product is CASSFEGGFGNTIYF. Looking up the rest from reference TRBV2 and TRBJ1-3 gives the full variable domain: EPEVTQTPSHQVTQMGQEVILRCVPISNHLYFYWYRQILGQKVEFLVSFYNNEISEKSEIFDDQFSVERPDGSNFTLKIRSTKLEDSAMYFCASSFEGGFGNTIYFGEGSWLTVV.

The chain carries TRBV7-2 and TRBJ2-1; 9 nucleotides match TRBD2. This CDR3 comprises 16 residues. V lost 4 bases to trimming and J lost 5 bases; unmatched junction nucleotides: 9. Germline V gene data show CDR1 as SGHTA and CDR2 as FQGNSA. CDR3 sequence reads: CASSSSGTSKNNEQFF. CDR3 in DNA: TGTGCCAGCAGCTCTAGCGGGACTAGCAAGAACAATGAGCAGTTCTTC. The entire variable domain, with the rest obtained from reference TRBV7-2 and TRBJ2-1, is as follows: GAGVSQSPSNKVTEKGKDVELRCDPISGHTALYWYRQSLGQGLEFLIYFQGNSAPDKSGLPSDRFSAERTGGSVSTLTIQRTQQEDSAVYLCASSSSGTSKNNEQFFGPGTRLTVL.

This clone occurred once. This chain joins TRBV7-6 and TRBJ2-3; TRBD2 aligns across 13 bases. Looked up from germline, CDR1 is SGHVS and CDR2 is FNYEAQ. The CDR3 has 16 amino acids. Germline trimming cut 5 bases from V and 2 bases from J; bases unmatched to any gene: 4. In DNA, the CDR3 is TGTGCCAGCAGCATGGGACTAGCGGGGCTCACAGATACGCAGTATTTT. This translates into CASSMGLAGLTDTQYF.